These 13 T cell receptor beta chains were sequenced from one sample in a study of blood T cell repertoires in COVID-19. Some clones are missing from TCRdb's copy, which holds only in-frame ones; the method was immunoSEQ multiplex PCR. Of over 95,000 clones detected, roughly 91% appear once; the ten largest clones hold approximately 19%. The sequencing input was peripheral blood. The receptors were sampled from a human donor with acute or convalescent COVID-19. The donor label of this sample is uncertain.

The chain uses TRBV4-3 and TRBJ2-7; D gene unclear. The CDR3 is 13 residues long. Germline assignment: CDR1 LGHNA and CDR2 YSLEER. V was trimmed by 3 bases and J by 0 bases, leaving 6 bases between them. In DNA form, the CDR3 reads TGCGCCAGCAGCCACTTAAACTCCTACGAGCAGTACTTC. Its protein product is CASSHLNSYEQYF.

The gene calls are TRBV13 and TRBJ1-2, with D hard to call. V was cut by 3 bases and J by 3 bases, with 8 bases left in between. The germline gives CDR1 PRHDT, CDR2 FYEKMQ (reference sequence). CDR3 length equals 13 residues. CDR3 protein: CASSFRADYGYTF. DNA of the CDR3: TGTGCCAGCAGCTTCCGAGCCGACTATGGCTACACCTTC. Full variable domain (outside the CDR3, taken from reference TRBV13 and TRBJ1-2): AAGVIQSPRHLIKEKRETATLKCYPIPRHDTVYWYQQGPGQDPQFLISFYEKMQSDKGSIPDRFSAQQFSDYHSELNMSSLELGDSALYFCASSFRADYGYTFGSGTRLTVV.

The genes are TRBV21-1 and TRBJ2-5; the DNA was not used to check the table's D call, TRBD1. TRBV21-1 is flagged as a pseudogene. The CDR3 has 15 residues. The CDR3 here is CASTKGQTYQETQYF. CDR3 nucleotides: TGTGCCAGCACCAAGGGACAGACATACCAAGAGACCCAGTACTTC.

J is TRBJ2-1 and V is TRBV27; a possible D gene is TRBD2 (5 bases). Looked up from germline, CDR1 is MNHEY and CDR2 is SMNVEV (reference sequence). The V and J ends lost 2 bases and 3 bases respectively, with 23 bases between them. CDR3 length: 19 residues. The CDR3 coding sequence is TGTGCCAGCAGTTTAATCCCCCCGTTAGCGCGAGGGCGCTACAATGAGCAGTTCTTC. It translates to CASSLIPPLARGRYNEQFF.

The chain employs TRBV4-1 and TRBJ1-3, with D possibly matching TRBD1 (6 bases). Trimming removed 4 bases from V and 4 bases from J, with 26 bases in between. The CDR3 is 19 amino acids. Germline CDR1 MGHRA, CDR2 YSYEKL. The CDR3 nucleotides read TGCGCCAGCAGCCCGAATCGAAAGACACAGGGACGTCGAGGAAACACCATATATTTT. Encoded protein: CASSPNRKTQGRRGNTIYF.

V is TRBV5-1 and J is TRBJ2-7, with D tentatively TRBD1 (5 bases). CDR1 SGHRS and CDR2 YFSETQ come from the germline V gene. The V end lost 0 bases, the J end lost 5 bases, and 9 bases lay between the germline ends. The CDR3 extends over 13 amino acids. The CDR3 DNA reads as TGCGCCAGCAGCTTGGGTGCAGGGAACGAGCAGTACTTC. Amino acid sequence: CASSLGAGNEQYF.

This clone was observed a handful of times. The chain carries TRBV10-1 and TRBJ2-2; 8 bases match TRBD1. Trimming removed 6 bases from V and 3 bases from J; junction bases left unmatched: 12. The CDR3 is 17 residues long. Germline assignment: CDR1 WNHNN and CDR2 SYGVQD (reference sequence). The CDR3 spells CASRDRDWAGHTGELFF. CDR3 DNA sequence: TGCGCCAGCAGGGACAGGGATTGGGCAGGCCACACCGGGGAGCTGTTTTTT.

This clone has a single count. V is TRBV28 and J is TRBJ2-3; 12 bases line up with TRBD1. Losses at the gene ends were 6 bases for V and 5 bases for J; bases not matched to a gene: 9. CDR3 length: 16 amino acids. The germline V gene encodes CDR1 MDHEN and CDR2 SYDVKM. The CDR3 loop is CASSPPGQGARDTQYF. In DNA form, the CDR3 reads TGTGCCAGCAGCCCTCCGGGACAGGGGGCCCGAGATACGCAGTATTTT. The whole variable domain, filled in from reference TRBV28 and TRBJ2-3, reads DVKVTQSSRYLVKRTGEKVFLECVQDMDHENMFWYRQDPGLGLRLIYFSYDVKMKEKGDIPEGYSVSREKKERFSLILESASTNQTSMYLCASSPPGQGARDTQYFGPGTRLTVL.

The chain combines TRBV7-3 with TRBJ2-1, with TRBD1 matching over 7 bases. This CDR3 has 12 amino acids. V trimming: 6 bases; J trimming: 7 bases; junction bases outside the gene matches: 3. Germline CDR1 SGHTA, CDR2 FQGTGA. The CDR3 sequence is CASSPTGNEQFF. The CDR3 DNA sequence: TGTGCCAGCAGTCCGACAGGGAATGAGCAGTTCTTC.

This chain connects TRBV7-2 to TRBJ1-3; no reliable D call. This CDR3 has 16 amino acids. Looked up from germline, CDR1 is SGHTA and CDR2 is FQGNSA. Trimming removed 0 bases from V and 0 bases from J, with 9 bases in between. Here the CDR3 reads CASSLARFSSGNTIYF. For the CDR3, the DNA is TGTGCCAGCAGCTTAGCGAGGTTTAGCTCTGGAAACACCATATATTTT.

The CDR3 protein is CASSFGTPFGEAQYF. The CDR3 nucleotides are TGTGCCAGCAGCTTTGGTACCCCATTCGGGGAGGCGCAGTATTTT. The rearrangement links TRBV5-6 to TRBJ2-3; possible D gene TRBD2, 6 bases. V lost 2 bases to trimming and J lost 10 bases, with 20 bases between them. The CDR3 has 15 residues. Germline CDR1 SGHDT, CDR2 YYEEEE. The whole variable domain, remainder taken from reference TRBV5-6 and TRBJ2-3, is DAGVTQSPTHLIKTRGQQVTLRCSPKSGHDTVSWYQQALGQGPQFIFQYYEEEERQRGNFPDRFSGHQFPNYSSELNVNALLLGDSALYLCASSFGTPFGEAQYFGPGTRLTVL.

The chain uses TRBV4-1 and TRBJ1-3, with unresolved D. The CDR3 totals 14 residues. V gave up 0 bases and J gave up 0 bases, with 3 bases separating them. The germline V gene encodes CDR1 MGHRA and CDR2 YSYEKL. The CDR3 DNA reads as TGCGCCAGCAGCCAAGACAGCTCTGGAAACACCATATATTTT. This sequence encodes CASSQDSSGNTIYF.

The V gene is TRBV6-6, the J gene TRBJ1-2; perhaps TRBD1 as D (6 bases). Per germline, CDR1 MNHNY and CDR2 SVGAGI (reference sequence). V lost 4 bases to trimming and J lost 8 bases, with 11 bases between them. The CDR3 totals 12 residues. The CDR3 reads CASSSQGGGYTF. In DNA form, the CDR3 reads TGTGCCAGCAGTTCACAGGGTGGGGGCTACACCTTC.